This T cell receptor beta chain was recorded in a study of PD-L1 blockade in urothelial cancer. Germline CDR1 and CDR2: SEHNR and FQNEAQ (reference sequence). The V gene end was trimmed by 4 bases and the J gene end by 4 bases; junction bases not matched to a gene: 12. The CDR3 extends over 18 amino acids. This clone has a single count. Profiled with immunoSEQ multiplex PCR; TCRdb holds only in-frame clones, not every one. Seen here are tens of thousands of clones, around three quarters observed once, and the top ten hold around 3.4%. This TCR was recovered from an older man with urothelial cancer. The chain carries TRBV7-9 and TRBJ2-2; 10 positions agree with TRBD1. The specimen was PBMCs, collected around atezolizumab (anti-PD-L1) treatment. The CDR3 reads CASSSMEPGQGTTGELFF. The CDR3 DNA is TGTGCCAGCAGCTCAATGGAGCCGGGACAGGGGACCACCGGGGAGCTGTTTTTT.